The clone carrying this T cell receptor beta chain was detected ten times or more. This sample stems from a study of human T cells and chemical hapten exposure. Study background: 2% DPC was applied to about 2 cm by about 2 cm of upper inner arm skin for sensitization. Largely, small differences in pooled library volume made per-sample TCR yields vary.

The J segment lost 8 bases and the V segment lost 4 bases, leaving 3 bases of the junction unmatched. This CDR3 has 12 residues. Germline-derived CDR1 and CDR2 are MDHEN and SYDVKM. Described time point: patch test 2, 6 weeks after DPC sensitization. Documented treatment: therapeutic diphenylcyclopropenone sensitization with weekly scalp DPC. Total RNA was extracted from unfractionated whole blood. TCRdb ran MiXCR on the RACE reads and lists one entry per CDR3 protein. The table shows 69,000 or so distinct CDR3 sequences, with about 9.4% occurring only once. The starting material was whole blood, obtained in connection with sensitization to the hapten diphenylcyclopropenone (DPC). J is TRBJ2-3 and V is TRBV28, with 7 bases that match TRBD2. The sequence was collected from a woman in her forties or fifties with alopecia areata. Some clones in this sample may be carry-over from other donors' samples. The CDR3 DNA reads TGTGCCAGCAGTTCCGGGAGGCTTACGCAGTATTTT. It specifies CASSSGRLTQYF.